This T cell receptor (beta chain) was recovered during a study of a mutant IDH1 vaccine in newly diagnosed glioma. The V segment lost 0 bases and the J segment 4 bases; nucleotides outside the gene matches: 7. Per germline, CDR1 LGHNA and CDR2 YNFKEQ. This CDR3 comprises 17 residues. On this clone itself: Its antigen is unknown.

The table came from immunoSEQ multiplex PCR; TCRdb's copy has only in-frame clones and leaves some out. The sample has 110,000 or so clones; about nine tenths are singletons. Noted time point: week 11, during vaccination. All doses held 300 ug of mutant IDH1 20-mer peptide, with topical imiquimod. The sample in question was PBMCs, obtained from a glioma patient whose treatment included an IDH1 peptide vaccine. The sequence came from a woman aged 45-65 years with glioma. The V call is TRBV4-2, the J call TRBJ2-3, with 10 bases fitting TRBD2. This CDR3 reads CASSQDASGSSPDTQYF. CDR3 sequence (DNA): TGTGCCAGCAGCCAAGACGCTAGCGGGAGTTCCCCAGATACGCAGTATTTT.